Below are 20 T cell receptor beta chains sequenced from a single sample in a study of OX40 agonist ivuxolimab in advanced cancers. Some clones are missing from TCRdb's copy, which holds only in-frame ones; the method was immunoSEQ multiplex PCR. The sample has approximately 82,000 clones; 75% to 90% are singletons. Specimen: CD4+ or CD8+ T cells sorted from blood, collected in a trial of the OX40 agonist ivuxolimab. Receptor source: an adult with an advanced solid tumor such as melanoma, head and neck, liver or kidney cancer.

CDR3 DNA sequence: TGTGCCAGCAGCCTACAGGGGACGGGTTTAAGTGAAAAACTGTTTTTT. Amino acids: CASSLQGTGLSEKLFF. The chain carries TRBV5-5 and TRBJ1-4, with 7 bases that match TRBD1. V lost 4 bases to trimming and J lost 7 bases; unmatched junction nucleotides: 13. CDR3 length: 16 residues. CDR1 and CDR2 from the germline V gene are SGHKS and YYEKEE (reference sequence).

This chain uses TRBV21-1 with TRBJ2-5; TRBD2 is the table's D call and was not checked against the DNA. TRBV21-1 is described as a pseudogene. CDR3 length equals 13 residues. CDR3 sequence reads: CANPVAGVETQYF. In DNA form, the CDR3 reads TGTGCCAACCCGGTAGCGGGGGTAGAGACCCAGTACTTC.

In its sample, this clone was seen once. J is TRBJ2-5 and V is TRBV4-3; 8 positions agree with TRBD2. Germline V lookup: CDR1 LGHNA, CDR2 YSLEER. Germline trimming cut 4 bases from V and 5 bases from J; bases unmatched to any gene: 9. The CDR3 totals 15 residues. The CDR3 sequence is CASSLNSGVRETQYF. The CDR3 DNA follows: TGCGCCAGCAGCCTTAATAGCGGGGTTCGGGAGACCCAGTACTTC.

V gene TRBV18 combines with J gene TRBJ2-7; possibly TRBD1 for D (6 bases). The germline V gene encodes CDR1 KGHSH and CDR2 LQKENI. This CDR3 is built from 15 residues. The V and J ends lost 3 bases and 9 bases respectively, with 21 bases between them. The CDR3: CASSPASVGAGGQYF. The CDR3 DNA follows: TGTGCCAGCTCACCCGCCTCCGTGGGGGCGGGTGGGCAGTACTTC.

The CDR3 loop is CASSLYGYEAFF. The CDR3 nucleotides read TGTGCCAGCAGCTTGTACGGGTATGAAGCTTTCTTT. The chain recombines TRBV5-4 with TRBJ1-1; D gene ambiguous. Germline CDR1 SGHNT, CDR2 YYREEE (reference sequence). Trimming cost V 1 base and J 7 bases, with 8 bases left between them. There are 12 residues in the CDR3.

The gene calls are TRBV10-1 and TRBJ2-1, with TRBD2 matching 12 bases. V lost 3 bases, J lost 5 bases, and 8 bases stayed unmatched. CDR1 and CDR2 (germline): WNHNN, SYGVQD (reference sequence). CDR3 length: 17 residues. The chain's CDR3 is CASSDRGLAGQDNEQFF. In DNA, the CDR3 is TGCGCCAGCAGTGACCGCGGACTAGCGGGGCAAGACAATGAGCAGTTCTTC.

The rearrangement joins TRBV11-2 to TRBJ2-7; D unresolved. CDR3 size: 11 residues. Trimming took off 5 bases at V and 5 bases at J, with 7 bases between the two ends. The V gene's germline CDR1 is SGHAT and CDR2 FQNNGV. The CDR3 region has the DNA TGTGCCAGCAGCCCCCTGGACGAGCAGTACTTC. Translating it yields CASSPLDEQYF.

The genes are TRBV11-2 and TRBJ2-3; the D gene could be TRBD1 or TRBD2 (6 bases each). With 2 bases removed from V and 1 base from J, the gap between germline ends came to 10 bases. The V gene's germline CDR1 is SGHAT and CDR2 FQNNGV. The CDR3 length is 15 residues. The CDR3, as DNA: TGTGCCAGCAGCTTAAGGGGGGCGGGCACAGATACGCAGTATTTT. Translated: CASSLRGAGTDTQYF.

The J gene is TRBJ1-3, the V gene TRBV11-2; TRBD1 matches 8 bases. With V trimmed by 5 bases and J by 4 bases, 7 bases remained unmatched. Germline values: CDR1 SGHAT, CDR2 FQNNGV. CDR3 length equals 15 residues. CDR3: CASSIAGGAGNTIYF. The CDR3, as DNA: TGTGCCAGCAGCATCGCAGGGGGCGCGGGAAACACCATATATTTT.

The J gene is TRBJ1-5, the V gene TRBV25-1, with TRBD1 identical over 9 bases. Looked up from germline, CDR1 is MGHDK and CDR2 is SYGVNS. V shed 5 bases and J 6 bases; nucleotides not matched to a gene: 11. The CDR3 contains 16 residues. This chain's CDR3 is CASSPRGQGSGQPQHF. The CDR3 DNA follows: TGTGCCAGCAGTCCTCGAGGACAGGGGTCCGGTCAGCCCCAGCATTTT. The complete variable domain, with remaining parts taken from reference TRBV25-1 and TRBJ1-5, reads EADIYQTPRYLVIGTGKKITLECSQTMGHDKMYWYQQDPGMELHLIHYSYGVNSTEKGDLSSESTVSRIRTEHFPLTLESARPSHTSQYLCASSPRGQGSGQPQHFGDGTRLSIL.

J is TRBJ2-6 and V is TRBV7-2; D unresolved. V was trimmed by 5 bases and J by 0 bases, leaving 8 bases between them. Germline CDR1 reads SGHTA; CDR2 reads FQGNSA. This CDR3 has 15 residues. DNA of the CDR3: TGTGCCAGCAGCCGGGTTAGCTCTGGGGCCAACGTCCTGACTTTC. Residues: CASSRVSSGANVLTF. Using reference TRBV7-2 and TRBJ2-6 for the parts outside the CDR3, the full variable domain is GAGVSQSPSNKVTEKGKDVELRCDPISGHTALYWYRQSLGQGLEFLIYFQGNSAPDKSGLPSDRFSAERTGGSVSTLTIQRTQQEDSAVYLCASSRVSSGANVLTFGAGSRLTVL.

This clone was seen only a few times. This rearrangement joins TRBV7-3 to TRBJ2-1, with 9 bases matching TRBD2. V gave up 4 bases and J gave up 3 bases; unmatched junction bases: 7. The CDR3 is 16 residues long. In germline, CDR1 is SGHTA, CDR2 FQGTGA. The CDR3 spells CASSSVGGRDYNEQFF. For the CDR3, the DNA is TGTGCCAGCAGCTCCGTTGGCGGGAGGGACTACAATGAGCAGTTCTTC.

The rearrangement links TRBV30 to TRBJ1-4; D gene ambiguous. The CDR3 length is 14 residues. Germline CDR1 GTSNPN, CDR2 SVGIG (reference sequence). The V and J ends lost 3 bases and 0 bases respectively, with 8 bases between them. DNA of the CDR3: TGTGCCTGGAGGGGCTCCACAACTAATGAAAAACTGTTTTTT. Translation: CAWRGSTTNEKLFF.

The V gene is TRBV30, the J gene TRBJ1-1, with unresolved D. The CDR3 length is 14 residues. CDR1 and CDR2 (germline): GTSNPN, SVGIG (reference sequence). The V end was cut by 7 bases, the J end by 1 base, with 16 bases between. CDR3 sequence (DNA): TGTGCCTCCAACCGGCGACCGGAGAACACTGAAGCTTTCTTT. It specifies CASNRRPENTEAFF.

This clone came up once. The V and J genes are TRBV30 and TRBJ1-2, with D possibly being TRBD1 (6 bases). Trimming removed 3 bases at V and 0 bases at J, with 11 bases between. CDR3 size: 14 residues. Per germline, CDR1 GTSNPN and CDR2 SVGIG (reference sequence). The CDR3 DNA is TGTGCCTGGAGCCCGGACAGAGCTAACTATGGCTACACCTTC. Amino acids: CAWSPDRANYGYTF.

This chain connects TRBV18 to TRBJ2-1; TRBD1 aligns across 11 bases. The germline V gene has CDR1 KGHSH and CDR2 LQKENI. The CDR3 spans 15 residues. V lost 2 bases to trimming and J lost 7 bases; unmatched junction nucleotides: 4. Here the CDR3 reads CASSPGTGGRNEQFF. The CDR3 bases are TGTGCCAGCTCACCAGGGACAGGGGGAAGGAATGAGCAGTTCTTC. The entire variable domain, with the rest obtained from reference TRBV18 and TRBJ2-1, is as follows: NAGVMQNPRHLVRRRGQEARLRCSPMKGHSHVYWYRQLPEEGLKFMVYLQKENIIDESGMPKERFSAEFPKEGPSILRIQQVVRGDSAAYFCASSPGTGGRNEQFFGPGTRLTVL.

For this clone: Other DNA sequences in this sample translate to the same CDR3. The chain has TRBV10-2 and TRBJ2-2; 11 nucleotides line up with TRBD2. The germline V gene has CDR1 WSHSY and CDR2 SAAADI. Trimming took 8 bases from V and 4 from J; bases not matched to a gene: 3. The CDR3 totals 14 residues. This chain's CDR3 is CASGGTSGTGELFF. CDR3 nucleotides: TGCGCCAGCGGGGGGACTAGCGGCACCGGGGAGCTGTTTTTT.

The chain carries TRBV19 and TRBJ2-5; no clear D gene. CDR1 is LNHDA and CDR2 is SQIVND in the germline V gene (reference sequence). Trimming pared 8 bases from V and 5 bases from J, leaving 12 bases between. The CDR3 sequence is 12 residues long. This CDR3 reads CASGESRETQYF. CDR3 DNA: TGTGCCAGTGGGGAATCCCGGGAGACCCAGTACTTC.

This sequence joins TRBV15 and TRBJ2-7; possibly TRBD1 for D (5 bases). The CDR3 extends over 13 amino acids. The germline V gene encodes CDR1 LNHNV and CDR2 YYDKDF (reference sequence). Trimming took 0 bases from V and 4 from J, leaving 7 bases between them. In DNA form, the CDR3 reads TGTGCCACCAGCAGAGACAGGGTGTACGAGCAGTACTTC. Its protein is CATSRDRVYEQYF.

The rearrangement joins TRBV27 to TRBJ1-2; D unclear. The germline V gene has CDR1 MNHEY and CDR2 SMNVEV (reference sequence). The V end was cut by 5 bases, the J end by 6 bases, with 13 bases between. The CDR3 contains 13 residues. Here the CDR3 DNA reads TGTGCCAGCAGTACGGGCCCCAGCGATGGCTACACCTTC. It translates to CASSTGPSDGYTF.